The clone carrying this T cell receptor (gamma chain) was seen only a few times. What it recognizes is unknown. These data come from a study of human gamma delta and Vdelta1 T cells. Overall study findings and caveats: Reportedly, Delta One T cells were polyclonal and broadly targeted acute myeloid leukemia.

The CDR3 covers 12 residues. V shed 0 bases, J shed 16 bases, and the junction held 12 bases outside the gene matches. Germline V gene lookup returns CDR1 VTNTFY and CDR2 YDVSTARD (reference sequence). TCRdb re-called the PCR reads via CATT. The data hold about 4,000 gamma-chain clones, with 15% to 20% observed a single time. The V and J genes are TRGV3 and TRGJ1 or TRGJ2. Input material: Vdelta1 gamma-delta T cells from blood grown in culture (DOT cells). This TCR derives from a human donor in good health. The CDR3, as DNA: TGTGCCACCTGGGACAGGCGGACCTACGGGCTCTTT. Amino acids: CATWDRRTYGLF.